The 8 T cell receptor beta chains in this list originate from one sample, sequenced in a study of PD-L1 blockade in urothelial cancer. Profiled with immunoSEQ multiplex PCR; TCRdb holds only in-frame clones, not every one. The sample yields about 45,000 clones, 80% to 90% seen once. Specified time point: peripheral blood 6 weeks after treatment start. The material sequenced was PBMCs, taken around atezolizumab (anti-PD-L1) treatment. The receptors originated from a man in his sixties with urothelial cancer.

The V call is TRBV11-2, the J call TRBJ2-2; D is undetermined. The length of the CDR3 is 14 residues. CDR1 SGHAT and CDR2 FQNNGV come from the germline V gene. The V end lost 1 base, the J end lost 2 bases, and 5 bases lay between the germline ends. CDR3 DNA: TGTGCCAGCAGCTTAGGGGCCAACACCGGGGAGCTGTTTTTT. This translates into CASSLGANTGELFF.

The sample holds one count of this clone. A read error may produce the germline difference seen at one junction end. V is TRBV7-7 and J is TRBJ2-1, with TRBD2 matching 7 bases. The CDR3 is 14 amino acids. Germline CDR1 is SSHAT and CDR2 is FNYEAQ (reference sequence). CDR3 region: CASSLAGGNNEQFF. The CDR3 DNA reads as TGTGCTAGCAGCTTAGCGGGCGGGAACAATGAGCAGTTCTTC. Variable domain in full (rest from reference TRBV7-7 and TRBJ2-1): GAGVSQSPRYKVTKRGQDVTLRCDPISSHATLYWYQQALGQGPEFLTYFNYEAQPDKSGLPSDRFSAERPEGSISTLTIQRTEQRDSAMYRCASSLAGGNNEQFFGPGTRLTVL.

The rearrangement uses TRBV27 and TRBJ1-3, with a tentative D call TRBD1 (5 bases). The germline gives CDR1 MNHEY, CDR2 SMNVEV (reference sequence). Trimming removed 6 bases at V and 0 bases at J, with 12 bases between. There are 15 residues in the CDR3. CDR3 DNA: TGTGCCAGCAGGTCGGGGGTAAACTCTGGAAACACCATATATTTT. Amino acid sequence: CASRSGVNSGNTIYF.

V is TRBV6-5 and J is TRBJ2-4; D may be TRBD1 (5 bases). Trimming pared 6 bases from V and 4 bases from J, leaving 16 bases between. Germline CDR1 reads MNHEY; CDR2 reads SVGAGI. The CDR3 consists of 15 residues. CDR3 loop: CASRESGKGKNIQYF. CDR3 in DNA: TGTGCCAGCAGGGAATCAGGGAAGGGAAAAAACATTCAGTACTTC.

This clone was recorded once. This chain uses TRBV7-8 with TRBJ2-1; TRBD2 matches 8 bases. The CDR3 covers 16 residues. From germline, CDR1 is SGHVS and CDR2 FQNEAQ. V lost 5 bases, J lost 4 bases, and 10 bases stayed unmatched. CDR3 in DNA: TGTGCCAGCAGCCAACAAAGCGGGGGTAGTTACAATGAGCAGTTCTTC. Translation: CASSQQSGGSYNEQFF.

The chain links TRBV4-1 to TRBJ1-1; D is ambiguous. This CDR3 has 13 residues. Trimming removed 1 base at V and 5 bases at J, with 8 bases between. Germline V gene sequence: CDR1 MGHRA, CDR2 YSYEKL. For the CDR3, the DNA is TGCGCCAGCAGCCAAGCAACATGGACTGAAGCTTTCTTT. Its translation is CASSQATWTEAFF.

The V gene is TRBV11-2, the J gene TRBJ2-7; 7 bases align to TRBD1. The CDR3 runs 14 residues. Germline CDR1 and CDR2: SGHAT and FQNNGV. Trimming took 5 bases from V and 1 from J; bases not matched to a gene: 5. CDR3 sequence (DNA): TGTGCCAGCAGCCGGACAGGTAATTCCTACGAGCAGTACTTC. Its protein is CASSRTGNSYEQYF.

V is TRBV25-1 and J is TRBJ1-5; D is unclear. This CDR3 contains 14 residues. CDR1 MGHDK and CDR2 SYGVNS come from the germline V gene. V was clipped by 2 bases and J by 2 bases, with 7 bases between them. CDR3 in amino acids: CASSEGSGNQPQHF. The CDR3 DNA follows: TGTGCCAGCAGTGAAGGCAGTGGCAATCAGCCCCAGCATTTT.